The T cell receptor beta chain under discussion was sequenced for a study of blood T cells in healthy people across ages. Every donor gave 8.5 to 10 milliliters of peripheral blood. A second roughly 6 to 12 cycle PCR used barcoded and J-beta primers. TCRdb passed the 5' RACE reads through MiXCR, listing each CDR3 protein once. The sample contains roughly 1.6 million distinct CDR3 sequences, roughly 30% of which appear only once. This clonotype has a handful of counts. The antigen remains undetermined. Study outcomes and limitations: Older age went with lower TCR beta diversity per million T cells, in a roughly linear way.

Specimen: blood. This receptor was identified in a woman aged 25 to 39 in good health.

CDR3 residues: CASSYGRANTGELFF. CDR3 nucleotides: TGTGCCAGCAGTTACGGGAGGGCGAACACCGGGGAGCTGTTTTTT. The chain is built from TRBV27 and TRBJ2-2; 8 nucleotides agree with TRBD2. CDR1 is MNHEY, CDR2 SMNVEV, per germline (reference sequence). V gave up 4 bases and J gave up 0 bases; unmatched junction bases: 1. This CDR3 spans 15 amino acids.